Listed below are T cell receptor beta chains from one sample, sequenced in a study of T cell repertoires in cytomegalovirus infection. TCRdb called the reads again in MiXCR, with one record for every CDR3 protein. Seen here are roughly 920,000 distinct CDR3 sequences, 31% observed once, and the top ten hold around an eighth. No antigen has been assigned to these receptors. Material: cultured CD8+ T cells from PBMCs, obtained from culture after CMV antigen stimulation. The receptor source for this set is a human donor in good health (CMV status not recorded). Some clones in this sample may be carry-over from other donors' samples. Each CDR3 is given with its conserved first and last residue.

J gene | V gene | CDR3 protein
TRBJ1-2 | TRBV11-2 | CASSVTGDPYYGYTF
TRBJ2-3 | TRBV4-1 | CASSQVGWTDTQYF
TRBJ2-7 | TRBV19 | CASSFPGGGYEQYF
TRBJ1-6 | TRBV6-5 | CATRSSYNSPLHF
TRBJ1-5 | TRBV28 | CASCNQWFDQPQHF
TRBJ2-1 | TRBV15 | CATSQAGGGAYNEQFF
TRBJ1-3 | TRBV25-1 | CASSGPDRQSGNTIYF
TRBJ1-1 | TRBV27 | CASSLSARTEAFF
TRBJ1-1 | TRBV6-5 | CASSPDGSEAFF
TRBJ2-7 | TRBV7-7 | CASSLKRGYEQYF
TRBJ2-3 | TRBV20-1 | CSAWDPGTGDTQYF
TRBJ2-5 | TRBV10-3 | CAISEGTYQETQYF
TRBJ2-3 | TRBV7-9 | CASSLRQAYTDTQYF
TRBJ2-3 | TRBV10-3 | CATMGTSPSTDTQYF
TRBJ2-6 | TRBV6-1 | CASSEVDGSGANVLTF
TRBJ2-7 | TRBV7-6 | CASSARDRGYEQYF
TRBJ1-1 | TRBV7-2 | CASSLGGRPDFF
TRBJ2-1 | TRBV5-6 | CASSPGGTSGFPYEQFF
TRBJ2-3 | TRBV6-2/TRBV6-3 | CASSYQPGADTQYF
TRBJ1-2 | TRBV14 | CASSQEMGTDYGYTF
TRBJ2-5 | TRBV7-2 | CVSSLGRTSGGGKTQYF
TRBJ2-1 | TRBV19 | CASSIDRASSYNEQFF
TRBJ2-2 | TRBV7-9 | CANGRDRRGELFF
TRBJ1-2 | TRBV12-3/TRBV12-4 | CASSLNRVGGYTF
TRBJ1-1 | TRBV28 | CASSRYRSVSTEAFF
TRBJ2-2 | TRBV29-1 | CSVADGYTGELFF